Following are 2 T cell receptor beta chains from one sample sequenced in a study of T cell clones after liver transplantation. Libraries were prepared by immunoSEQ multiplex PCR; TCRdb keeps only in-frame clonotypes and omits some of them. Of 70,000 to 80,000 clones listed, roughly 90% are singletons. The sequencing here drew on CD4+ T cells from blood, taken before liver transplant. The receptor set was obtained from a human donor who received a liver transplant.

The V call is TRBV2, the J call TRBJ1-1, with D possibly being TRBD1 (5 bases). Per germline, CDR1 SNHLY and CDR2 FYNNEI. This CDR3 has 13 amino acids. V was cut by 6 bases and J by 1 base, with 9 bases left in between. DNA of the CDR3: TGTGCCAGCAGGGAGACAGAGAACACTGAAGCTTTCTTT. Residues: CASRETENTEAFF. The whole variable domain, remainder taken from reference TRBV2 and TRBJ1-1, is EPEVTQTPSHQVTQMGQEVILRCVPISNHLYFYWYRQILGQKVEFLVSFYNNEISEKSEIFDDQFSVERPDGSNFTLKIRSTKLEDSAMYFCASRETENTEAFFGQGTRLTVV.

This clone was counted a single time. V usage is TRBV7-2 and J usage is TRBJ2-2; TRBD2 matches 11 bases. With V trimmed by 4 bases and J by 5 bases, 15 bases remained unmatched. The CDR3 runs 19 residues. Germline CDR1 is SGHTA and CDR2 is FQGNSA. The CDR3 DNA is TGTGCCAGCAGCTCCGACATAGCGGGAGGGCCTACGGTGACCGGGGAGCTGTTTTTT. Protein sequence: CASSSDIAGGPTVTGELFF.